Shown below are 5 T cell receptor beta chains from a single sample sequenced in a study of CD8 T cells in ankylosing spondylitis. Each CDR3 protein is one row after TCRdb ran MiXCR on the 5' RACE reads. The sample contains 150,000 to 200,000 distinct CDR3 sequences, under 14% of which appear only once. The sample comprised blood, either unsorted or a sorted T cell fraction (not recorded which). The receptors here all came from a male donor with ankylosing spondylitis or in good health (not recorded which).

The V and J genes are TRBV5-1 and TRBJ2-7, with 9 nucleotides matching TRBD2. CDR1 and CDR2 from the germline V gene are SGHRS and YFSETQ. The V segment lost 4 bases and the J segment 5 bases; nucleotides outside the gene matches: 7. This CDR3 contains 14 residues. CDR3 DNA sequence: TGCGCCAGCAGCCATCGGACTAGCGCCCACGAGCAGTACTTC. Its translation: CASSHRTSAHEQYF.

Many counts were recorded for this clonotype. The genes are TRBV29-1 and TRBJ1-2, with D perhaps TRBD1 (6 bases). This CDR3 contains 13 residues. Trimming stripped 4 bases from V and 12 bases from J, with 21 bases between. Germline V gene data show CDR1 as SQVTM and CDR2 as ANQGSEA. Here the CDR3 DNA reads TGCAGCGTTGGGGTGGAGGTGGCAGGGGAAAACACCTTC. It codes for CSVGVEVAGENTF.

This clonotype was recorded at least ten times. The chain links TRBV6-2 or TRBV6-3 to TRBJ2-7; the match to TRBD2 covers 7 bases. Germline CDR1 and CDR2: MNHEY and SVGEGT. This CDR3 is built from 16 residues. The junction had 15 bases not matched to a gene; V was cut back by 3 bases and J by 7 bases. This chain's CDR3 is CASSYSLGERDFEQYF. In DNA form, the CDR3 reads TGTGCCAGCAGTTATTCCCTAGGCGAGCGGGATTTTGAGCAGTACTTC.

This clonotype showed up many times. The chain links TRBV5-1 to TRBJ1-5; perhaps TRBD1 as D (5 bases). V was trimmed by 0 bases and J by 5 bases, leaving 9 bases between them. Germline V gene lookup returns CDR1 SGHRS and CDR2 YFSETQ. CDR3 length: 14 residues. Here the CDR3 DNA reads TGCGCCAGCAGCTTGGAGCAGGGAGATCAGCCCCAGCATTTT. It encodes CASSLEQGDQPQHF.

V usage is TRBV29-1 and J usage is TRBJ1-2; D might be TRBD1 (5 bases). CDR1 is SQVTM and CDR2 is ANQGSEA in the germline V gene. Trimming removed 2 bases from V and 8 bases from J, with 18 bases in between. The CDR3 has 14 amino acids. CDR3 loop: CSVETDRNFGGYTF. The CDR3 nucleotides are TGCAGCGTTGAAACTGACAGAAACTTTGGAGGCTACACCTTC.